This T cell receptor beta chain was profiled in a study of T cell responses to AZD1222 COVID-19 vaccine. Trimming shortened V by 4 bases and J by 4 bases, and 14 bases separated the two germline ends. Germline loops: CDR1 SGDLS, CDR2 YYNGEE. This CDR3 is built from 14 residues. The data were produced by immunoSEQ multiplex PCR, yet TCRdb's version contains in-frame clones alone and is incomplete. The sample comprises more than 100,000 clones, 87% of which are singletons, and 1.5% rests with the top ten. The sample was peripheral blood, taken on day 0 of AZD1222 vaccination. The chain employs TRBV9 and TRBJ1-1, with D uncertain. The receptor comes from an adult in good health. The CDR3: CASSPRSGSTEAFF. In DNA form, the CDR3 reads TGTGCCAGCAGCCCCCGATCCGGCAGCACTGAAGCTTTCTTT.